Listed here is a single T cell receptor beta chain. In its sample, this clonotype was seen many times. Its recognized antigen is unknown. Per-base quality was not reported, and no clone a single base away is much larger than it. The CDR3 runs 16 amino acids, cysteine and phenylalanine included. The only DNA kept is the CDR3, 48 bases in frame from the first base. CDR1 and CDR2, per the germline V gene, are MDHEN and SYDVKM. V is reduced by 9 bases and J by 2 bases, leaving a spacing of 22 bases between them. Libraries were built with multiplex PCR. Sequencing was performed on an Illumina HiSeq 4000. CDR3 regions were amplified by Arm-PCR with iRepertoire HTBI primers to construct TCR beta libraries. PCR products were gel purified before sequencing. Concerning the study's data processing: Across samples, about 64 TRBV and around 15 TRBJ segments were identified and used for gene usage analysis of CDR3 amino acid clonotypes. Filtered high-quality paired reads were merged into contigs using COPE and FqMerger. BLAST was used to align contigs to IMGT TRBV, TRBD and TRBJ reference genes, with CDR3 defined following IMGT. Highly expanded clones were defined as clonotypes with a frequency above 0.1%. Shannon entropy was used to measure repertoire diversity, and the Gini coefficient was used to measure V-J evenness. A clonotype was considered public if more than one individual shared it. TCRdb reran the public reads through fastp at Q25 and MiXCR, keeping productive beta chains. When rows share a CDR3 protein, they turn into one entry using the most common DNA and genes. The V and J calls were determined by TCRdb, not by the authors. The sample yields hundreds of thousands of distinct CDR3 sequences; 15% to 17% were counted once. The leading ten clones occupy 22% of the sample.

Taken with the paper, the label for time point translates to: newly diagnosed GD, antithyroid drugs for less than 3 months. For both TCR sequencing and RNA sequencing, RNA was extracted from PBMCs in TRIzol. The diagnosis of Graves' disease was made according to American Thyroid Association guidelines. Patients were recruited from an endocrinology department in Xi'an, China. From each patient, approximately 9.9 milliliters of peripheral blood was collected into an EDTA anticoagulant tube. Ficoll Paque Plus density gradient separation was used to isolate PBMCs, and no further T cell sorting was done. An Agilent 2100 Bioanalyzer and agarose gel were used to assess RNA quality, and a NanoDrop 2000 was used to measure RNA concentration. These data are taken from a study of regulatory T cells in long-lasting Graves disease (dated by TCRdb to the early 2020s). Study-level background: In the newly diagnosed Graves' disease group, patients had been taking antithyroid drugs for less than 3 months. Patients with persistent Graves' disease were compared with patients with newly diagnosed Graves' disease using TCR sequencing and RNA sequencing of peripheral blood. The study took place in China and was registered as a clinical trial. A total of some 35 samples underwent TCR sequencing, from roughly 13 patients with persistent Graves' disease and around 20 patients with newly diagnosed Graves' disease. Overall study results and their limits: Compared with newly diagnosed patients, patients with persistent Graves' disease had lower TCR Shannon entropy and fewer highly expanded clones, which suggests clonal expansion. Only peripheral blood was studied, because thyroid tissue, the primary lesion, was inaccessible. Sequencing and analysis were restricted to the TCR beta chain. TRBV28, TRBJ1-2 and TRBJ2-5 were preferentially used in persistent disease, while TRBV20-1 and TRBJ2-1 were favored in newly diagnosed disease. Patients with persistent disease shared more public clonotypes (around 2,500) than newly diagnosed patients did (966). The small sample size was acknowledged by the authors as a limitation that may reduce accuracy.

The sequences come from peripheral blood mononuclear cells (PBMCs), collected at new diagnosis, from a patient treated with antithyroid drugs. This TCR was recovered from a female donor with Graves disease. The chain is encoded by TRBV28 joined to TRBJ1-1, with TRBD1 perhaps the D gene, on 5 matching bases. The DNA sequence reads TGTGCCAGTAAAATCCGGGGGGGTTATACAAACACTGAAGCTTTCTTT. Its protein product is CASKIRGGYTNTEAFF.